This T cell receptor beta chain was recovered during a study of T cells in Graves' hyperthyroidism and ophthalmopathy. RNA transcripts served as the template for amplifying TCR beta CDR3 regions. When the TCR CDR3 underwent first-round RT-PCR, the HTBI primer set was used. TCRdb processed the multiplex PCR reads anew with MiXCR; each CDR3 protein has one entry. The sample holds 600,000 to 650,000 distinct CDR3 sequences, roughly 16% seen once. With 2 bases removed from V and 0 bases from J, the gap between germline ends came to 8 bases. The CDR3 extends over 15 amino acids. Germline V gives CDR1 SGHRS, CDR2 YFSETQ. Diagnoses rested on clinical symptoms, serum thyroxine and TRAb, thyroid ultrasound and orbital computed tomography. A roughly 9.7 ml volume of fresh peripheral blood provided the PBMCs. This clonotype was observed a handful of times. What it binds is not known. Study-wide results and caveats: Most thyroid clonotypes expanded above 0.001 appeared in blood too.

The chain employs TRBV5-1 and TRBJ2-2, with D uncertain. This sequence was found in a woman in her 30s with Graves' hyperthyroidism. Sequencing was carried out using blood. CDR3 DNA: TGCGCCAGCAGCTTTGGACGGGCGAACACCGGGGAGCTGTTTTTT. Protein: CASSFGRANTGELFF.